This T cell receptor (beta chain) was sequenced in a study of shared clonotypes between healthy human individuals. There are 16 residues in the CDR3. Germline-derived CDR1 and CDR2 are SGHTA and FQGNSA. The V end was cut by 0 bases, the J end by 3 bases, with 15 bases between. Genomic DNA (from each subset) was split evenly across several immunoSEQ plates. This table comes from immunoSEQ multiplex PCR, and its TCRdb copy is limited to in-frame clones, with some not included. The sample has over a million clones; approximately 98.5% are singletons. The source material was naive CD4+ T cells sorted from blood. This sample's subset: CD45RA+ positively selected. The clonotype comes from a man aged 25-45 years in good health. The V gene is TRBV7-2, the J gene TRBJ2-7; D may be TRBD2 (6 bases). The CDR3 sequence is CASSLALSDGGYEQYF. The CDR3 DNA follows: TGTGCCAGCAGCTTAGCTCTATCTGACGGGGGCTACGAGCAGTACTTC.